The next 3 T cell receptor beta chains were all read from a single sample in a study of T-cell memory formation after mild COVID-19. TCRdb analysed the 5' RACE reads with MiXCR anew, one entry per CDR3 protein. The profile shows 210,000 or so distinct CDR3 sequences, about 18% of them singletons. The specimen was PBMCs or a T cell subset sorted from them (not recorded which). Receptor source: an adult woman who had mild COVID-19 (a few samples of this study predate the infection). Cell type and time point are not known.

The gene calls are TRBV20-1 and TRBJ1-2; the D is unclear. Looked up from germline, CDR1 is DFQATT and CDR2 is SNEGSKA (reference sequence). The CDR3 contains 12 residues. Between the trimmed V and J ends, which lost 3 bases and 5 bases, there was a span of 10 bases. DNA for the CDR3: TGCAGTGCTAGTTACGAAGGTTATGGCTACACCTTC. It encodes CSASYEGYGYTF.

This clonotype was picked up one time. This chain links TRBV18 with TRBJ2-3, with D maybe TRBD2 (6 bases). The CDR3 has 15 amino acids. The V end was cut by 8 bases, the J end by 0 bases, with 15 bases between. Germline loops: CDR1 KGHSH, CDR2 LQKENI. The CDR3 DNA reads as TGTGCCAGCAGAGGAGGGTCAGGTAGCACAGATACGCAGTATTTT. Encoded protein: CASRGGSGSTDTQYF.

This clonotype came up a few times. This rearrangement joins TRBV30 to TRBJ1-2; 10 nucleotides match TRBD1. CDR1 is GTSNPN, CDR2 SVGIG, per germline (reference sequence). Losses at the gene ends were 3 bases for V and 1 base for J; bases not matched to a gene: 2. The CDR3 contains 14 residues. In DNA form, the CDR3 reads TGTGCCTGGAGGGGACAGGGGCTTAACTATGGCTACACCTTC. Its protein is CAWRGQGLNYGYTF. The full variable domain, rest sourced from reference TRBV30 and TRBJ1-2, is SQTIHQWPATLVQPVGSPLSLECTVEGTSNPNLYWYRQAAGRGLQLLFYSVGIGQISSEVPQNLSASRPQDRQFILSSKKLLLSDSGFYLCAWRGQGLNYGYTFGSGTRLTVV.